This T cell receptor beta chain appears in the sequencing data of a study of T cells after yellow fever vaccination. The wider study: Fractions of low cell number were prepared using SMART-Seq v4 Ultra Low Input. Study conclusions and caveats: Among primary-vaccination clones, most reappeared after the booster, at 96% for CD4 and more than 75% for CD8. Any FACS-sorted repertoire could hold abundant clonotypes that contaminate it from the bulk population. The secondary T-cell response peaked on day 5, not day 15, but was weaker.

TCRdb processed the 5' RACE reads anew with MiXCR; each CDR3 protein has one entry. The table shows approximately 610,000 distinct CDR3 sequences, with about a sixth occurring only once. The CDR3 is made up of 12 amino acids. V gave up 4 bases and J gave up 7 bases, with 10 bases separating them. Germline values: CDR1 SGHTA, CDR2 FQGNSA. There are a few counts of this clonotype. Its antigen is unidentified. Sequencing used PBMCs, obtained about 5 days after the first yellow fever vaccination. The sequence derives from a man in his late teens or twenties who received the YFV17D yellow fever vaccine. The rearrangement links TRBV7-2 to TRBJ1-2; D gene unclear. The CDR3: CASSSASGGYTF. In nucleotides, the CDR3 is TGTGCCAGCAGCTCCGCTAGTGGTGGCTACACCTTC.